This TCR beta chain was profiled in a study of identical twins. TCRdb re-called the 5' RACE reads through MiXCR, storing one row per CDR3 protein. The data show fewer than 900,000 distinct CDR3 sequences, roughly 18% seen once. Germline V CDR1 and CDR2: SGHTA, FQGNSA. CDR3 length: 16 amino acids. With 1 base removed from V and 1 base from J, the gap between germline ends came to 13 bases. The same data also contributed to another study, on T cells expressing NK-cell markers.

The V and J genes are TRBV7-2 and TRBJ2-5; D is undetermined. Sequenced material: PBMCs. The TCR sequence derives from a woman between 18 and 29 years old in good health. The CDR3 sequence is CASSLVRVWGQETQYF. In DNA, the CDR3 is TGTGCCAGCAGCTTAGTCCGGGTCTGGGGCCAAGAGACCCAGTACTTC.